This record looks at one TCR beta chain sequence and its context. Its antigen remains unidentified. The junction does not match germline at one end; this may be a read error. This entry comes from a study of tumor-infiltrating lymphocytes in glioblastoma multiforme. Germline CDR1 is SGHAT and CDR2 is FQNNGV. The CDR3 is made up of 15 amino acids. Three nested ARM-PCR rounds with V-beta and C-beta primers built TCRB libraries. TCRB-specific cDNA synthesis used around 0.5 ug of total RNA. TCRdb re-called the multiplex PCR reads through MiXCR, storing one row per CDR3 protein. Found here are approximately 14,000 distinct CDR3 sequences, about 67% of them singletons; the top ten hold 40% to 55%. Study-level findings and limits: T cells were not sorted into functional subsets.

Specimen: brain tumor tissue. This TCR was sampled from a male donor with glioblastoma. The rearrangement uses TRBV11-2 and TRBJ1-2; D gene unclear. CDR3 region: CAISLSSVAGYGYTF. CDR3 in DNA: TGTGCCATCAGCCTCTCCTCGGTGGCGGGTTATGGCTACACCTTC.